The clone carrying this TCR beta chain was seen just once. The length of the CDR3 is 15 residues. Germline V gene data show CDR1 as KGHSH and CDR2 as LQKENI. V was clipped by 10 bases and J by 1 base, with 16 bases between them. During active infection, Seattle patients enrolled and were then monitored through disease. This record belongs to a study of blood T cell repertoires in COVID-19. Study background: Sample material is recorded as cDNA or gDNA derived from T cells, B-cell-depleted T cells, or PBMCs.

How the authors handled the data: How many nucleated cells were present was estimated from reference gene primer amplification. Repertoires were generated with immunoSEQ multiplex PCR, while TCRdb's copy carries only in-frame clones and drops some. That table furnishes V, J and clone size, whereas the DNA furnished D and trimming. Of roughly 100,000 clones in the sample, less than 95% were seen once. This clonotype was obtained from a man younger than 35 with COVID-19, enrolled during active disease. The chain links TRBV18 to TRBJ2-2; no reliable D call. The sequenced sample was peripheral blood. CDR3 sequence reads: CATTLGPLNTGELFF. The CDR3 DNA reads TGTGCCACTACCTTGGGCCCACTGAACACCGGGGAGCTGTTTTTT.